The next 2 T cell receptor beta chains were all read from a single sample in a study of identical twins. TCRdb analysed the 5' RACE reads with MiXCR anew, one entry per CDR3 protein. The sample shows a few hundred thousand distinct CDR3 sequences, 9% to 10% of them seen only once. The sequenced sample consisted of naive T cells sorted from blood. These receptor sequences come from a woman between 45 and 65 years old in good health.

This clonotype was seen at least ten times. The CDR3 nucleotides are TGCGCCAGCAGCGGGGGCGGGGGATACACAGATACGCAGTATTTT. This sequence encodes CASSGGGGYTDTQYF. The V gene is TRBV5-1, the J gene TRBJ2-3; maybe TRBD2 (7 bases). This CDR3 contains 15 residues. CDR1 is SGHRS, CDR2 YFSETQ, per germline. Deletions cut 4 bases from V and 2 bases from J, with 14 bases between.

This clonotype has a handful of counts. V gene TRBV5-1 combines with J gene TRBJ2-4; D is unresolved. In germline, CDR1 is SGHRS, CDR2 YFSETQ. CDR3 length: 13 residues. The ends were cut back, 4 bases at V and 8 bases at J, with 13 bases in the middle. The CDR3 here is CASSLRVKDIQYF. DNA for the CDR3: TGCGCCAGCAGCCTAAGGGTGAAGGACATTCAGTACTTC.